Presented here are 15 T cell receptor beta chains from one specimen sequenced in a study of blood T cell repertoires in COVID-19. Here immunoSEQ multiplex PCR was the method, and the copy in TCRdb shows in-frame clones only, minus some. The sample includes approximately 80,000 clones, roughly 88% seen only once; the top ten take less than 45%. Sample: peripheral blood. The receptor source for this set is a human donor in a cohort sampled during active COVID-19.

V usage is TRBV18 and J usage is TRBJ1-4; tentative D call: TRBD1 (5 bases). Trimming left V 3 bases short and J 3 bases short, with 11 bases between. The CDR3 sequence is 15 residues long. From germline, CDR1 is KGHSH and CDR2 LQKENI. The CDR3 DNA is TGTGCCAGCTCACCCTCAGGGAAGTCTAATGAAAAACTGTTTTTT. This sequence encodes CASSPSGKSNEKLFF.

This clone was seen a handful of times. A junction boundary mismatches the germline segment, possibly from a read error. The gene calls are TRBV6-6 and TRBJ2-7, with 10 bases lining up with TRBD2. The CDR3 loop spans 15 amino acids. Germline V gives CDR1 MNHNY, CDR2 SVGAGI (reference sequence). The CDR3 region is CASSYLQASGSSTNF. The DNA of the CDR3 is TGTGCCAGCAGTTACCTCCAAGCTAGCGGGAGTAGTACGAACTTC.

This chain connects TRBV6-5 to TRBJ1-5; perhaps TRBD1 as D (5 bases). Trimming pared 6 bases from V and 5 bases from J, leaving 14 bases between. Looked up from germline, CDR1 is MNHEY and CDR2 is SVGAGI. The length of the CDR3 is 14 residues. The DNA for the CDR3 is TGTGCCAGCAGCCCGCCGGGGGGGTATCAGCCCCAGCATTTT. Translated, it gives CASSPPGGYQPQHF.

V and J are TRBV7-9 and TRBJ2-7, with 7 positions matching TRBD2. The CDR3 contains 15 residues. Germline values: CDR1 SEHNR, CDR2 FQNEAQ (reference sequence). With 2 bases clipped from V and 3 bases from J, the junction kept 7 bases outside the gene matches. The CDR3 region has the DNA TGTGCCAGCAGCTTAATCAGTGGCGGGAGCTACGAGCAGTACTTC. Residues: CASSLISGGSYEQYF.

The chain recombines TRBV4-3 with TRBJ2-5; D remains unclear. V lost 2 bases, J lost 2 bases, and 12 bases lay in between. CDR3 length: 15 amino acids. Germline V gene sequence: CDR1 LGHNA, CDR2 YSLEER. The CDR3 sequence: CASSQSLFRQETQYF. The DNA for the CDR3 is TGCGCCAGCAGCCAAAGCCTTTTCAGGCAAGAGACCCAGTACTTC.

Written as DNA, the CDR3 is TGCGCCAGCAGCTTGGGGGGGACAGGCCACTATGGCTACACCTTC. Its protein is CASSLGGTGHYGYTF. The gene calls are TRBV5-1 and TRBJ1-2; 8 bases agree with TRBD1. V shed 0 bases and J 3 bases; nucleotides not matched to a gene: 4. This CDR3 region has 15 residues. Germline CDR1 and CDR2: SGHRS and YFSETQ.

This clone has a handful of counts. Here the CDR3 reads CASSIVGGGFNEQFF. The CDR3 region has the DNA TGTGCCAGTAGTATTGTGGGAGGCGGTTTTAATGAGCAGTTCTTC. The V gene is TRBV19, the J gene TRBJ2-1; D may be TRBD2 (6 bases). V lost 3 bases and J lost 7, with 16 bases in between. Germline V lookup: CDR1 LNHDA, CDR2 SQIVND (reference sequence). The length of the CDR3 is 15 residues. Together with reference TRBV19 and TRBJ2-1, the CDR3 gives the full variable domain: DGGITQSPKYLFRKEGQNVTLSCEQNLNHDAMYWYRQDPGQGLRLIYYSQIVNDFQKGDIAEGYSVSREKKESFPLTVTSAQKNPTAFYLCASSIVGGGFNEQFFGPGTRLTVL.

The chain uses TRBV7-3 and TRBJ2-1, with 11 positions matching TRBD2. The CDR3 runs to 15 residues. Germline V gives CDR1 SGHTA, CDR2 FQGTGA. After removal of 0 bases from V and 6 bases from J, the junction contained 1 base not matched to a gene. CDR3 sequence reads: CASSLTTSGSNEQFF. As DNA, the CDR3 is TGTGCCAGCAGCTTAACAACTAGCGGGAGCAATGAGCAGTTCTTC.

The chain combines TRBV7-9 with TRBJ1-5; 7 nucleotides match TRBD1. The CDR3 runs 18 residues. The ends lost 6 bases at V and 0 bases at J; junction bases unmatched: 14. In germline, CDR1 is SEHNR, CDR2 FQNEAQ (reference sequence). The CDR3 nucleotides are TGTGCCAGCAGTTCCGGGACAGACCCGCTCCTTAGCAATCAGCCCCAGCATTTT. Translated, it gives CASSSGTDPLLSNQPQHF.

The J gene is TRBJ1-5, the V gene TRBV6-2 or TRBV6-3, with D hard to call. Germline V gene lookup returns CDR1 MNHEY and CDR2 SVGEGT. The CDR3 is made up of 11 amino acids. Trimming removed 4 bases at V and 9 bases at J, with 7 bases between. The CDR3 DNA follows: TGTGCCAGCAGTTCTGGGCGGCCCCAGCATTTT. Translation gives CASSSGRPQHF.

The V and J genes are TRBV19 and TRBJ2-1; 14 nucleotides match TRBD2. Germline V gene lookup returns CDR1 LNHDA and CDR2 SQIVND (reference sequence). Trimming cost V 3 bases and J 6 bases; bases outside gene matches: 4. The CDR3 spans 16 residues. The chain's CDR3 is CASSIRTSGGLNEQFF. In nucleotides, the CDR3 is TGTGCCAGTAGTATTCGGACTAGCGGGGGGCTCAATGAGCAGTTCTTC.

This clone was seen ten or more times. The chain joins TRBV4-3 to TRBJ1-6; D gene unclear. Germline V lookup: CDR1 LGHNA, CDR2 YSLEER. This CDR3 spans 15 amino acids. Trimming cost V 0 bases and J 7 bases, with 10 bases left between them. CDR3 residues: CASSQDRGWNSPLHF. The CDR3 DNA reads as TGCGCCAGCAGCCAAGACCGGGGTTGGAATTCACCCCTCCACTTT.

This clone has only a few counts. The genes are TRBV19 and TRBJ2-1, with 8 positions matching TRBD2. With 7 bases clipped from V and 0 bases from J, the junction kept 8 bases outside the gene matches. Germline-derived CDR1 and CDR2 are LNHDA and SQIVND (reference sequence). This CDR3 contains 16 residues. In DNA form, the CDR3 reads TGTGCCAGTACCCTTCGGGGGGGCCTCTCCTACAATGAGCAGTTCTTC. Translating it yields CASTLRGGLSYNEQFF.

The chain has TRBV10-3 and TRBJ2-2; TRBD2 matches at 9 bases. V shed 4 bases, J shed 4 bases, and the junction held 7 bases outside the gene matches. Germline lookup yields CDR1 ENHRY and CDR2 SYGVKD. There are 16 residues in the CDR3. The CDR3 reads CAISGSGGPATGELFF. The DNA for the CDR3 is TGTGCCATCAGTGGTAGCGGGGGCCCCGCCACCGGGGAGCTGTTTTTT.

The chain employs TRBV12-3 or TRBV12-4 and TRBJ2-5; D is perhaps TRBD1 (7 bases). The CDR3 length is 12 residues. The V end was cut by 8 bases, the J end by 5 bases, with 12 bases between. CDR3 residues: CASGGTAETQYF. CDR3 bases: TGTGCCAGCGGGGGGACAGCGGAGACCCAGTACTTC.